This T cell receptor beta chain comes out of a study of Graves' ophthalmopathy and Graves' hyperthyroidism. Study information: The collection of peripheral blood took place at initial diagnosis, before any treatment. Notes on the study in general: An approximately 82% specificity and 87.88% sensitivity were achieved by a 13-signature model that separated ophthalmopathy from stable hyperthyroidism. Clonotypes were expanded in thyroid at above 0.001 frequency, and most also appeared in blood.

Amplification of TCR beta CDR3 regions used RNA transcripts. HTBI primers were used in a first-round RT-PCR, which preceded a second-round multiplex PCR. MiXCR, run by TCRdb on the multiplex PCR reads, gives a single entry per CDR3 protein. The table has about 390,000 distinct CDR3 sequences, 15% seen once; the top ten hold roughly 7%. This clonotype was counted many times. Its antigen is undetermined. Around 10 ml of fresh blood yielded the PBMCs by density gradient. The receptor comes from a woman younger than 30 with stable Graves' hyperthyroidism. Sequenced: peripheral blood.

In nucleotides, the CDR3 is TGTGCCAGCAGTTACGACAGGGGCGATGAAGCTTTCTTT. Amino acid sequence: CASSYDRGDEAFF. The chain uses TRBV6-5 and TRBJ1-1, with TRBD1 matching 8 bases. CDR3 length equals 13 residues. With 2 bases clipped from V and 7 bases from J, the junction kept 3 bases outside the gene matches. Per the germline V gene, CDR1 is MNHEY and CDR2 is SVGAGI.